This paragraph reports one T cell receptor beta chain. Trimming pared 2 bases from V and 6 bases from J, leaving 10 bases between. The CDR3 length is 14 residues. The data stem from a study of early T cells in non-severe SARS-CoV-2 infection. TCRdb processed the 5' RACE reads anew with MiXCR; each CDR3 protein has one entry. The data show 52,000 or so distinct CDR3 sequences, around an eighth seen once. This chain connects TRBV12-3 or TRBV12-4 to TRBJ2-2; D gene uncertain. Sequenced material: whole blood. The source is an adult who was a healthcare worker with PCR-confirmed SARS-CoV-2 infection or an uninfected control (not recorded which). The CDR3 spells CASSLPVLAGELFF. The CDR3 bases are TGTGCCAGCAGTTTACCCGTGCTTGCCGGGGAGCTGTTTTTT.